This T cell receptor beta chain was captured by sequencing in a study of blood T cell repertoires in COVID-19. The germline gives CDR1 SGDLS, CDR2 YYNGEE. This CDR3 contains 14 residues. Trimming took off 0 bases at V and 6 bases at J, with 10 bases between the two ends. Method: immunoSEQ multiplex PCR; TCRdb's copy keeps in-frame clones and lacks some. This sample carries about 40,000 clones, around 92% of them seen once, and the ten largest clones take around 5.4%. Sample: peripheral blood. This chain uses TRBV9 with TRBJ1-5; unclear D gene. The receptor was derived from an elderly woman with acute or convalescent COVID-19. The CDR3 DNA is TGTGCCAGCAGCGTAGGAGGGCTGGGTCAGCCCCAGCATTTT. Translating gives CASSVGGLGQPQHF.